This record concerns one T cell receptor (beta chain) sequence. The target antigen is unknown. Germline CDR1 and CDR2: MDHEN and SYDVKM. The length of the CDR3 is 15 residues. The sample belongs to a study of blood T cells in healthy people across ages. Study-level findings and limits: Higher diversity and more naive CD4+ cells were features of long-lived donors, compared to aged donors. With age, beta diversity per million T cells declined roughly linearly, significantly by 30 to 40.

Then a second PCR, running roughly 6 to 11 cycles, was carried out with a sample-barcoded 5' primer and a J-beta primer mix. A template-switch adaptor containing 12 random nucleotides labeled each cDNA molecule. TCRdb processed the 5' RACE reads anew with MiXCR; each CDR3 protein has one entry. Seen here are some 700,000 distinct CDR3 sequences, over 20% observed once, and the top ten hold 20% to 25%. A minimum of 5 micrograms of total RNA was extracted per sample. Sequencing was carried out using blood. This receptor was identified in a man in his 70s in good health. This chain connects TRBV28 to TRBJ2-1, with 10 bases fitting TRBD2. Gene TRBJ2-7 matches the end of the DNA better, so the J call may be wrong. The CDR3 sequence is CASSKAGGISYEQYV. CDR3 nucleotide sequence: TGTGCCAGCAGTAAAGCGGGAGGGATCTCCTACGAGCAGTACGTC.